The subject of this entry is one T cell receptor beta chain. Its antigen is unidentified. This entry comes from a study of T-cell reconstitution after alpha-beta-depleted transplantation in children. Molecular barcoding with unique molecular identifiers was used for the TCRbeta library. TCRdb analysed the PCR reads with MiXCR anew, one entry per CDR3 protein. Of 600,000 to 700,000 distinct CDR3 sequences listed, approximately 14% are singletons. Study-level results: The study traced high day-60 TCRbeta diversity in some patients to surviving recipient T cells and thymic progenitors. Diversity and T-cell counts at one year after transplant derived mostly from new T cells. Reportedly, only several hundred clones from non-depleted graft cells drove alpha-beta T-cell counts at about two months.

The sequenced sample was PBMCs, obtained before TCRalphabeta/CD19-depleted stem cell transplant. This TCR derives from a girl aged 2 to 9 with congenital amegakaryocytic thrombocytopenia, due to receive a stem cell transplant.

The CDR3 here is CSARGSYYEQYF. Here the CDR3 DNA reads TGCAGTGCTAGAGGGAGTTACTACGAGCAGTACTTC. This chain uses TRBV20-1 with TRBJ2-7; D call uncertain. CDR3 length: 12 residues. V was trimmed by 1 base and J by 3 bases, leaving 7 bases between them. Per germline, CDR1 DFQATT and CDR2 SNEGSKA (reference sequence).